The clone carrying this T cell receptor beta chain showed up just a few times. Its antigen is not identified. MiXCR, applied by TCRdb to the 5' RACE reads, yields one record per CDR3 protein. Counted here are about 270,000 distinct CDR3 sequences, approximately 18% occurring once; the ten biggest clones make up under 25%. The source of the sample is a study of T-cell memory formation after mild COVID-19. Study-wide points: Pre-infection memory carried some responding clones, suggesting that cross-reactive memory joined.

Sequencing used PBMCs or a T cell subset sorted from them (not recorded which). This receptor was obtained from a man aged 18 to 35 who had mild COVID-19 (a few samples of this study predate the infection). Cell type and time point are not known.

For the CDR3, the DNA is TGTGCCAGCAGCGTCGGGGGGGTAGGAGAGACCCAGTACTTC. Translation gives CASSVGGVGETQYF. This chain joins TRBV9 and TRBJ2-5; 8 positions agree with TRBD2. Trimming cost V 2 bases and J 4 bases; bases outside gene matches: 4. Looked up from germline, CDR1 is SGDLS and CDR2 is YYNGEE. The CDR3 contains 14 residues.